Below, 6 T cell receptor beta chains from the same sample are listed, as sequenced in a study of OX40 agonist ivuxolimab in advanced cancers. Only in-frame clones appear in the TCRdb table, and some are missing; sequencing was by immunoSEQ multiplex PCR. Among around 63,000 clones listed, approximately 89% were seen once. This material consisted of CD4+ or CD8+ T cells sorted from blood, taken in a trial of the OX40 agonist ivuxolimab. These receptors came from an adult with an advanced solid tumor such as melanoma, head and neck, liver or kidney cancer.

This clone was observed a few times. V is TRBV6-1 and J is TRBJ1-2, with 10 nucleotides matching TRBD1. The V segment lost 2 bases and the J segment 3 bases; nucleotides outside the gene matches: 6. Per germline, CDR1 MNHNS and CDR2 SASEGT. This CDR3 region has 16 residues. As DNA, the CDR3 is TGTGCCAGCAGTGAATACTGGACAGGGGGAGACTATGGCTACACCTTC. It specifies CASSEYWTGGDYGYTF.

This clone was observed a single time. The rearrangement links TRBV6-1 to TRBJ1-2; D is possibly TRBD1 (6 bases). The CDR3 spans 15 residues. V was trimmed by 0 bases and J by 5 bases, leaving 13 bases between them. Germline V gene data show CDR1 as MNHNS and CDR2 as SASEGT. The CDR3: CASSEAQGPGYGYTF. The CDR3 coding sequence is TGTGCCAGCAGTGAAGCGCAGGGGCCTGGGTATGGCTACACCTTC.

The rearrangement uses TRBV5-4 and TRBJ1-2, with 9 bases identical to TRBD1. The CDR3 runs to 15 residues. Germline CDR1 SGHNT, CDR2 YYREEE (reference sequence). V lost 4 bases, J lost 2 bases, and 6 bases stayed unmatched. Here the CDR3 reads CASSPGGTGNYGYTF. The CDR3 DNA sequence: TGTGCCAGCAGCCCCGGGGGGACAGGGAACTATGGCTACACCTTC.

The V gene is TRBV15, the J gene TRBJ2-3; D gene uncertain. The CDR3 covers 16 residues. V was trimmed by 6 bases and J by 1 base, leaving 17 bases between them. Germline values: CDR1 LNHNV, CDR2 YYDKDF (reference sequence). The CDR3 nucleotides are TGTGCCACCAGAGTTGACGGATCGGTGGGCACAGATACGCAGTATTTT. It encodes CATRVDGSVGTDTQYF.

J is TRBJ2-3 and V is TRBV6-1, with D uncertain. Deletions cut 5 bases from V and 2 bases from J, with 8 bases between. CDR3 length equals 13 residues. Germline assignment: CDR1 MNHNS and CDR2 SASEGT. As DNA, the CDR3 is TGTGCCAGCAGTTCTCAGTCCACAGATACGCAGTATTTT. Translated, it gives CASSSQSTDTQYF.

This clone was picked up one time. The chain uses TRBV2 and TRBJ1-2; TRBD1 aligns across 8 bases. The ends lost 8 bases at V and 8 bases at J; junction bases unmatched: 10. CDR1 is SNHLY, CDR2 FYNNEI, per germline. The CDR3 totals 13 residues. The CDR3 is CASGFQGAVGYTF. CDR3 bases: TGTGCCAGCGGTTTTCAGGGGGCAGTAGGCTACACCTTC.